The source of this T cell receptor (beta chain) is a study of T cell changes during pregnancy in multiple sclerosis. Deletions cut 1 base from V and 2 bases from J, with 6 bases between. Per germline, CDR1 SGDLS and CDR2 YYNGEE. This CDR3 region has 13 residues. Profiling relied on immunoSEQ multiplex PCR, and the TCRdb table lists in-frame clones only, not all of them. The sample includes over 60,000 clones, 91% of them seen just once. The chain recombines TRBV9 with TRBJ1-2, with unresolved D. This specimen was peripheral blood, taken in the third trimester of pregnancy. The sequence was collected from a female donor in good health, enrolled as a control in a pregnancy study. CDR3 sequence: CASSVRGNYGYTF. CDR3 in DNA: TGTGCCAGCAGCGTAAGAGGGAACTATGGCTACACCTTC.